The 16 T cell receptor beta chains below all came from one sample that was sequenced in a study of shared clonotypes between healthy human individuals. Only in-frame clones appear in the TCRdb table, and some are missing; sequencing was by immunoSEQ multiplex PCR. The data show about 2.3 million clones, with roughly 92% seen just once and 0.3% to 0.45% held by the top ten. Specimen: naive CD4+ T cells from PBMCs. Specified subset: CD45RA+ positively selected. All receptors come from a man in his late teens or twenties in good health. Some clones in this sample may be carry-over from other donors' samples.

The chain carries TRBV11-2 and TRBJ1-6; TRBD1 matches 8 bases. With 5 bases clipped from V and 7 bases from J, the junction kept 7 bases outside the gene matches. Germline V CDR1 and CDR2: SGHAT, FQNNGV. CDR3 length: 15 amino acids. The CDR3 is CASSASRGQNSPLHF. The CDR3 DNA sequence: TGTGCCAGCAGCGCCAGCAGGGGGCAGAATTCACCCCTCCACTTT.

With regard to this clone: Given a much more abundant clone one base away, this may be a read error. Other nucleotide sequences in the sample specify the same CDR3. CDR3 region: CASSPQETQYF. In nucleotides, the CDR3 is TGTGCCAGCTCACCTCAGGAGACCCAGTACTTC. The V and J genes are TRBV18 and TRBJ2-5, with D uncertain. Trimming cost V 3 bases and J 5 bases, with 4 bases left between them. CDR1 and CDR2 from the germline V gene are KGHSH and LQKENI. The CDR3 consists of 11 residues.

This clone was recorded a few times. The V and J genes are TRBV14 and TRBJ1-2; tentative D call: TRBD1 (5 bases). CDR1 and CDR2 (germline): SGHDN, FVKESK. Deletions cut 4 bases from V and 4 bases from J, with 10 bases between. CDR3 length: 13 amino acids. The CDR3 sequence is CASSRDGAYGYTF. In DNA form, the CDR3 reads TGTGCCAGCAGCCGGGACGGGGCCTATGGCTACACCTTC.

This chain links TRBV5-4 with TRBJ1-1; TRBD1 agrees at 8 bases. Germline assignment: CDR1 SGHNT and CDR2 YYREEE (reference sequence). With 4 bases clipped from V and 4 bases from J, the junction kept 9 bases outside the gene matches. The CDR3 extends over 15 amino acids. The CDR3 DNA reads TGTGCCAGCAGCCCCATAACAGGGGGAGTCACTGAAGCTTTCTTT. Encoded protein: CASSPITGGVTEAFF.

This sequence joins TRBV27 and TRBJ2-6, with 7 bases lining up with TRBD2. CDR3 length: 15 amino acids. Per the germline V gene, CDR1 is MNHEY and CDR2 is SMNVEV (reference sequence). V lost 6 bases to trimming and J lost 3 bases; unmatched junction nucleotides: 5. CDR3 sequence reads: CASSRGVSGANVLTF. CDR3 DNA: TGTGCCAGCAGCCGGGGGGTGAGTGGGGCCAACGTCCTGACTTTC.

The V call is TRBV18, the J call TRBJ2-2; D gene ambiguous. CDR1 KGHSH and CDR2 LQKENI come from the germline V gene. This CDR3 spans 15 amino acids. Trimming removed 6 bases at V and 5 bases at J, with 16 bases between. CDR3 DNA: TGTGCCAGCTCCCGGACGCCTGAAGGGACCGGGGAGCTGTTTTTT. This gives the protein CASSRTPEGTGELFF.

With respect to this clone: Other nucleotide sequences in the sample specify the same CDR3. J is TRBJ2-5 and V is TRBV5-1; 8 bases agree with TRBD1. Germline CDR1 and CDR2: SGHRS and YFSETQ. V was clipped by 0 bases and J by 2 bases; unmatched bases: 6. The CDR3 is 16 residues long. The CDR3 region is CASSLGGTGPQETQYF. CDR3 in DNA: TGCGCCAGCAGCTTGGGGGGGACAGGACCTCAAGAGACCCAGTACTTC.

The rearrangement links TRBV10-1 to TRBJ2-7; tentatively, D is TRBD1 or TRBD2 (6 bases each). This CDR3 has 21 amino acids. V was pared by 3 bases and J by 3 bases, with 33 bases between. Germline CDR1 WNHNN, CDR2 SYGVQD (reference sequence). The CDR3 DNA is TGCGCCAGCAGTGATTTCGACAGGTGGGAGGCGGGACCACCGAAACTCTACGAGCAGTACTTC. Amino acid sequence: CASSDFDRWEAGPPKLYEQYF.

This clone was counted only a few times. This sample includes further DNA sequences coding for the same CDR3. The chain uses TRBV4-1 and TRBJ1-2; 10 bases are shared with TRBD1. V lost 3 bases, J lost 6 bases, and 1 base stayed unmatched. CDR1 MGHRA and CDR2 YSYEKL come from the germline V gene. The CDR3 length is 13 residues. The CDR3 region has the DNA TGCGCCAGCAGCCAGGGGACAGGGGATGGCTACACCTTC. Translated, it gives CASSQGTGDGYTF.

J is TRBJ2-1 and V is TRBV5-1; D tentatively reads TRBD1 or TRBD2 (5 bases each). The CDR3 extends over 16 amino acids. Germline loops: CDR1 SGHRS, CDR2 YFSETQ. The ends were cut back, 4 bases at V and 9 bases at J, with 23 bases in the middle. Here the CDR3 DNA reads TGCGCCAGCAGCCACGGCGACAGAGGGGCACGGAGTGAGCAGTTCTTC. Its translation is CASSHGDRGARSEQFF.

A note on this clone: The same CDR3 arises from other DNA sequences in this sample as well. The chain combines TRBV2 with TRBJ1-2; the D is unclear. The germline CDR1 and CDR2 sequences are SNHLY and FYNNEI. The CDR3 covers 13 residues. V lost 11 bases to trimming and J lost 1 base, with 14 bases between them. The CDR3 region is CASTAGLNYGYTF. CDR3 in DNA: TGTGCCTCCACCGCGGGCCTTAACTATGGCTACACCTTC.

V gene TRBV19 combines with J gene TRBJ2-1, with a tentative D call TRBD2 (6 bases). The CDR3 runs to 15 residues. Germline CDR1 is LNHDA and CDR2 is SQIVND (reference sequence). V lost 3 bases and J 6 bases, leaving 15 bases between the germline ends. CDR3 sequence: CASSIRWRASNEQFF. CDR3 in DNA: TGTGCCAGTAGTATCAGGTGGAGGGCTAGCAATGAGCAGTTCTTC.

The chain employs TRBV6-5 and TRBJ1-3; TRBD1 might be the D (5 bases). CDR1 MNHEY and CDR2 SVGAGI come from the germline V gene. V gave up 6 bases and J gave up 4 bases, with 13 bases separating them. This CDR3 has 14 residues. The chain's CDR3 is CASRGREPGNTIYF. For the CDR3, the DNA is TGTGCCAGCAGGGGCAGGGAACCGGGAAACACCATATATTTT.

With respect to this clone: The sample carries other DNA sequences with the same CDR3. The V call is TRBV14, the J call TRBJ2-7, with TRBD2 as a possible D gene (5 bases). Germline V gene sequence: CDR1 SGHDN, CDR2 FVKESK. The CDR3 loop spans 14 amino acids. The V end lost 1 base, the J end lost 1 base, and 8 bases lay between the germline ends. CDR3 bases: TGTGCCAGCAGCCAAGCTACGGGATCCTACGAGCAGTACTTC. It is translated as CASSQATGSYEQYF.

The CDR3 nucleotides are TGTGCCAGCAGCTTACAAGCCTCCTGGGGGGAGGGAACAGATACGCAGTATTTT. Amino acids: CASSLQASWGEGTDTQYF. V gene TRBV7-2 combines with J gene TRBJ2-3; TRBD2 aligns across 7 bases. Germline loops: CDR1 SGHTA, CDR2 FQGNSA. The CDR3 sequence is 18 residues long. V dropped 2 bases and J dropped 3; count of bases not matched to a gene: 14.

V and J are TRBV9 and TRBJ1-2; unclear D gene. The V gene's germline CDR1 is SGDLS and CDR2 YYNGEE. The CDR3 totals 15 residues. Trimming removed 3 bases from V and 7 bases from J, with 19 bases in between. The CDR3 DNA follows: TGTGCCAGCAGCGGGGCCGTGGCGTCGGGCTCTGGCTACACCTTC. This sequence encodes CASSGAVASGSGYTF.